The rows below give T cell receptor beta chains drawn from one sample of a study of blood T cell repertoires in COVID-19. Clones were sequenced by immunoSEQ multiplex PCR, and TCRdb holds only the in-frame ones, with some missing. The sample yields some 230,000 clones, 80% to 90% seen once. Sequencing was carried out using peripheral blood. Receptors were obtained from a middle-aged man who had recovered from COVID-19. The CDR3 runs from the conserved cysteine through the conserved F or W. D genes are given only for firm matches. Clone size is not always given. Where it is, it says once, few, many or a class for expanded clones.

j_call	clone_size	d_call	v_call	cdr3_nt	cdr3_aa
TRBJ2-2	-	-	TRBV27	TGTGCCAGCAGTTTATGGGGGGGGCAGACCGGGGAGCTGTTTTTT	CASSLWGGQTGELFF
TRBJ1-1	-	-	TRBV30	TGTGCCCTCCGGGGACACACCTTT	CALRGHTF
TRBJ2-7	few	-	TRBV29-1	TGCAGCGCCACAATGGGGGGTTTGAGGGAGCAGTACTTC	CSATMGGLREQYF
TRBJ2-3	-	TRBD2	TRBV4-1	TGCGCCAGCAGCCAACAACGGACTAGCGCAGTAGATACGCAGTATTTT	CASSQQRTSAVDTQYF
TRBJ1-3	-	-	TRBV18	TGTGCCAGCTCACCCCAGCGCTCTGGAAACACCATATATTTT	CASSPQRSGNTIYF
TRBJ1-1	few	-	TRBV4-2	TGTGCCAGCAGCCAAGATAATACAGGGAGAGGCACTGAAGCTTTCTTT	CASSQDNTGRGTEAFF
TRBJ2-3	-	TRBD2	TRBV27	TGTGCCAGCAGATATAGCGGGGAAAGCACAGATACGCAGTATTTT	CASRYSGESTDTQYF
TRBJ1-2	-	-	TRBV6-5	TGTGCCAGCAACGGTTGGCAGGGTATGGATGGCTACACCTTC	CASNGWQGMDGYTF
TRBJ2-7	-	-	TRBV6-6	TGTGCCAGCAGTTGGGGACACTGGAACTCCTACGAGCAGTACTTC	CASSWGHWNSYEQYF
TRBJ2-2	-	-	TRBV11-2	TGTGCCAGCAGCTTACGACGGGGCGGGGTCACCGGGGAGCTGTTTTTT	CASSLRRGGVTGELFF
TRBJ2-2	-	-	TRBV5-4	TGTGCCAGCAGCCGAACGGGGAACACCGGGGAGCTGTTTTTT	CASSRTGNTGELFF
TRBJ1-5	-	-	TRBV19	TGTGCCAGCCAGGGGAGAGGGAGCAATCAGCCCCAGCATTTT	CASQGRGSNQPQHF
TRBJ2-1	-	-	TRBV5-5	TGTGCCAGCAGCTTGGTGTCATCAGGGAATGAGCAGTTCTTC	CASSLVSSGNEQFF
TRBJ2-7	-	-	TRBV6-1	TGTGCCAGCAGTGGAGGTATAGGACACCCCTCCTACGAGCAGTACTTC	CASSGGIGHPSYEQYF
TRBJ1-2	-	-	TRBV28	TGTGCCAGCAGTTTAAGCCAGGGGATTGATGGCTACACCTTC	CASSLSQGIDGYTF
TRBJ2-6	-	TRBD2	TRBV2	TGTGCCAGCACCCAATTGGGGGGAGGGAGCTCTGGGGCCAACGTCCTGACTTTC	CASTQLGGGSSGANVLTF
TRBJ2-1	-	-	TRBV5-1	TGCGCCAGCAGCTTGGTAGAGGCAACGTATGAGCAGTTCTTC	CASSLVEATYEQFF
TRBJ1-2	-	TRBD1	TRBV6-6	TGTGCCAGCAGTTACTTTTCAGGGGGCGCAAGCTATGGCTACACCTTC	CASSYFSGGASYGYTF
TRBJ2-2	-	-	TRBV19	TGTGCCAGTAGCTATCTAGCGTTGGGGACCGGGGAGCTGTTTTTT	CASSYLALGTGELFF
TRBJ2-3	-	TRBD1	TRBV5-8	TGTGCCAGCAGCGTGGGGGACAGGGCCCGCACAGATACGCAGTATTTT	CASSVGDRARTDTQYF
TRBJ2-1	-	TRBD2	TRBV14	TGTGCCAGCAGCCATGCTTTAGGGCGTCAGGGAGGGCATGAGCAGTTCTTC	CASSHALGRQGGHEQFF
TRBJ2-5	few	TRBD1	TRBV18	TGTGCCAGCTCACCCTCCCGGGACAGGGGGTATCAAGAGACCCAGTACTTC	CASSPSRDRGYQETQYF
TRBJ1-5	once	-	TRBV18	TGTGCCAGCTCACCTAAACAACTTCAGGATTATAGCAATCAGCCCCAGCATTTT	CASSPKQLQDYSNQPQHF
TRBJ2-7	-	-	TRBV12-3/TRBV12-4	TGTGCCAGCAGTTACAGGGAAAAATACGAGCAGTACTTC	CASSYREKYEQYF
TRBJ2-3	once	-	TRBV6-5	TGTGCCAGCAGTTACTCGATAGCGCGAACAGATACGCAGTATTTT	CASSYSIARTDTQYF
TRBJ2-1	-	TRBD2	TRBV7-9	TGTGCCAGCAGCGACGGGACTAGCGGGAGGAATGAGCAGTTCTTC	CASSDGTSGRNEQFF
TRBJ2-2	few	-	TRBV9	TGTGCCAGCAGCGCCCAGTTGCTGACCGGGGAGCTGTTTTTT	CASSAQLLTGELFF
TRBJ1-2	-	-	TRBV30	TGTGCCTGGAGGTTTCAGTTCTATGGCTACACCTTC	CAWRFQFYGYTF
TRBJ2-3	once	TRBD2	TRBV27	TGTGCCAGCAGTTGGACTAGCGGTACTAGCACAGATACGCAGTATTTT	CASSWTSGTSTDTQYF
TRBJ2-3	-	TRBD2	TRBV5-5	TGTGCCAGCAGCTACAGCGGGGGGTCCCCAGATACGCAGTATTTT	CASSYSGGSPDTQYF
TRBJ2-5	-	TRBD2	TRBV11-2	TGTGCCAGCAGCCTAGCGGGAGTAAAGGAGACCCAGTACTTC	CASSLAGVKETQYF
TRBJ2-1	-	TRBD2	TRBV5-1	TGCGCCAGCAGCTTCCCGGGACTAGCGAGCTCCTACAATGAGCAGTTCTTC	CASSFPGLASSYNEQFF
TRBJ1-2	-	TRBD1	TRBV29-1	TGCAGCGTTTTGCAGGGGGCGCGACAAGGCTACACCTTC	CSVLQGARQGYTF
TRBJ2-2	-	TRBD2	TRBV5-4	TGTGCCAGCAGCGTCAATAGCGGGAGGTTCACCGGGGAGCTGTTTTTT	CASSVNSGRFTGELFF
TRBJ2-1	-	-	TRBV6-6	TGTGCCAGCAGGTCGGAAACTACCTACAATGAGCAGTTCTTC	CASRSETTYNEQFF
TRBJ2-1	-	TRBD2	TRBV7-2	TGTGCCACCTTCGATTACCGCCATAAGCGGGGTCTGTGGCAGTTCTTC	CATFDYRHKRGLWQFF
TRBJ2-3	-	TRBD2	TRBV7-6	TGTGCCAGCAGCTTAAGGCTAGCGGGGAGCACAGATACGCAGTATTTT	CASSLRLAGSTDTQYF
TRBJ2-1	-	TRBD2	TRBV5-1	TGCGCCAGCAGCTCCTTACCCACTAGCGGAAAAAATGAGCAGTTCTTC	CASSSLPTSGKNEQFF
TRBJ1-2	-	-	TRBV7-8	TGTGCCAGCAGCTTATCTGGTCCTAATAACTATGGCTACACCTTC	CASSLSGPNNYGYTF
TRBJ2-3	-	-	TRBV18	TGTGCCAGCTCACCTCGAGGGAAAAAGATAGATACGCAGTATTTT	CASSPRGKKIDTQYF
TRBJ2-1	-	TRBD1	TRBV28	TGTGCCAGCAGTCCTATGCCGGGACAGGAGCAGTTCTTC	CASSPMPGQEQFF
TRBJ2-5	-	-	TRBV7-8	TGTGCCAGCAGCTTAGTACCACAGCTATACCAAGAGACCCAGTACTTC	CASSLVPQLYQETQYF
TRBJ1-3	-	TRBD1	TRBV5-5	TGTGCCAGCAGCCCTTTGACAGGGCTCTCTGGAAACACCATATATTTT	CASSPLTGLSGNTIYF
TRBJ1-1	-	-	TRBV11-2	TGTGCCAGCAGCACCTCCCCGGAGCTCACTGAAGCTTTCTTT	CASSTSPELTEAFF
TRBJ2-3	once	-	TRBV28	TGTGCCAGCAGTTTTATCAGAGGTACGCAGTATTTT	CASSFIRGTQYF
TRBJ1-1	few	TRBD1	TRBV30	TGTGCCTGGAGCGGACAGGGTGCCACTGAAGCTTTCTTT	CAWSGQGATEAFF